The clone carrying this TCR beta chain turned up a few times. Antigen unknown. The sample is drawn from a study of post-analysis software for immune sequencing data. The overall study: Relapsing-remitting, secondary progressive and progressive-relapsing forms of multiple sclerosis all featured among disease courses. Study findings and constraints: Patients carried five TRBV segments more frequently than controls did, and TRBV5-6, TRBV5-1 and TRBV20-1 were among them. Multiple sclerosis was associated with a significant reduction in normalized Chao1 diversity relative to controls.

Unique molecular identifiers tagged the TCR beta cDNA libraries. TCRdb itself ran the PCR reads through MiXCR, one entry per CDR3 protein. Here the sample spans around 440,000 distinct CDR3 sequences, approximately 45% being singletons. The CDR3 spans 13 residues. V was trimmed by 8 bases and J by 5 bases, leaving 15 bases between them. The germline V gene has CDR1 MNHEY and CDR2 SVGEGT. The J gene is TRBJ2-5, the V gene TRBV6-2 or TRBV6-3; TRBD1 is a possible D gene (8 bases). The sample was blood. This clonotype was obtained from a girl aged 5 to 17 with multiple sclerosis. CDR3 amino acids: CASERDRSETQYF. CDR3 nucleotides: TGTGCCAGCGAGCGGGACAGGTCGGAGACCCAGTACTTC.